These 31 T cell receptor beta chains were sequenced from one sample in a study of regulatory dendritic cells for organ transplantation. Profiling relied on immunoSEQ multiplex PCR, and the TCRdb table lists in-frame clones only, not all of them. Of around 20,000 clones in the sample, approximately 85% were seen once. Sorted subsets were CFSE-labeled and cultured around five days with allogeneic dendritic cells. These TCRs' antigens remain unknown. Source material: naive CD4+ T cells from blood cultured with regulatory dendritic cells. Subset denoted: CD45RA+ naive T cells. The receptors here all came from a human donor in good health.

The CDR3 loop reads CASTSDLGNTIYF. Written as DNA, the CDR3 is TGTGCCAGTACCTCAGATCTTGGAAACACCATATATTTT. The gene calls are TRBV19 and TRBJ1-3; no clear D gene. This CDR3 region has 13 residues. The ends were cut back, 7 bases at V and 3 bases at J, with 10 bases in the middle. CDR1 LNHDA and CDR2 SQIVND come from the germline V gene (reference sequence).

This chain uses TRBV6-1 with TRBJ1-2; D possibly corresponds to TRBD1 (5 bases). The V and J ends lost 4 bases and 3 bases respectively, with 24 bases between them. Germline-derived CDR1 and CDR2 are MNHNS and SASEGT. CDR3 length: 18 amino acids. CDR3 in DNA: TGTGCCAGCAGTGTCTGGGCCCTGGGGCCGAGTGGTGACTATGGCTACACCTTC. Translated: CASSVWALGPSGDYGYTF.

This sequence joins TRBV27 and TRBJ2-2; no reliable D call. This CDR3 comprises 12 residues. Between the trimmed V and J ends, which lost 4 bases and 5 bases, there was a span of 5 bases. CDR1 and CDR2 (germline): MNHEY, SMNVEV (reference sequence). The CDR3 coding sequence is TGTGCCAGCAGTTCTAAAACCGGGGAGCTGTTTTTT. The encoded protein is CASSSKTGELFF.

The J gene is TRBJ1-4, the V gene TRBV30, with TRBD1 matching 7 bases. The junction had 4 bases not matched to a gene; V was cut back by 3 bases and J by 6 bases. The length of the CDR3 is 13 residues. Germline V CDR1 and CDR2: GTSNPN, SVGIG (reference sequence). The CDR3 DNA sequence: TGTGCCTGGAGAGACAGGGTTTATGAAAAACTGTTTTTT. Protein: CAWRDRVYEKLFF.

The V gene is TRBV9, the J gene TRBJ2-3; no clear D. This CDR3 has 13 residues. From germline, CDR1 is SGDLS and CDR2 YYNGEE. The V and J ends lost 3 bases and 4 bases respectively, with 9 bases between them. CDR3 nucleotide sequence: TGTGCCAGCAGCGCCATATTTTCAGATACGCAGTATTTT. Its protein product is CASSAIFSDTQYF.

The chain links TRBV19 to TRBJ1-3, with 8 bases that match TRBD1. Germline lookup yields CDR1 LNHDA and CDR2 SQIVND (reference sequence). The V and J ends lost 6 bases and 2 bases, in that order; junction bases with no gene match: 9. The CDR3 runs 16 residues. CDR3 in amino acids: CASSPQGVTAGNTIYF. Here the CDR3 DNA reads TGTGCCAGTAGCCCACAGGGGGTTACGGCTGGAAACACCATATATTTT.

This clone was found once. V usage is TRBV2 and J usage is TRBJ1-3; tentative D call: TRBD1 (5 bases). The CDR3 spans 15 residues. CDR1 is SNHLY and CDR2 is FYNNEI in the germline V gene. The V end lost 3 bases, the J end lost 0 bases, and 9 bases lay between the germline ends. In nucleotides, the CDR3 is TGTGCCAGCAGTGAGGGACGCTACTCTGGAAACACCATATATTTT. Translation gives CASSEGRYSGNTIYF.

V gene TRBV7-9 combines with J gene TRBJ1-3; D unresolved. Germline CDR1 SEHNR, CDR2 FQNEAQ (reference sequence). V lost 5 bases and J lost 5, with 13 bases in between. The CDR3 totals 14 residues. The CDR3 sequence is CASSERRSRNTIYF. Written as DNA, the CDR3 is TGTGCCAGCAGCGAAAGGCGTAGTAGAAACACCATATATTTT. The full variable domain, with the rest looked up from reference TRBV7-9 and TRBJ1-3, is DTGVSQNPRHKITKRGQNVTFRCDPISEHNRLYWYRQTLGQGPEFLTYFQNEAQLEKSRLLSDRFSAERPKGSFSTLEIQRTEQGDSAMYLCASSERRSRNTIYFGEGSWLTVV.

In this sample, this clone turned up a few times. V usage is TRBV30 and J usage is TRBJ1-1; 7 bases match TRBD1. J gave up 6 bases and V 3 bases, and 7 bases lay outside the gene matches. This CDR3 is 13 amino acids long. Germline values: CDR1 GTSNPN, CDR2 SVGIG (reference sequence). The CDR3 sequence is CAWSQTGNPEAFF. CDR3 sequence (DNA): TGTGCCTGGAGCCAGACAGGGAATCCTGAAGCTTTCTTT.

V usage is TRBV7-9 and J usage is TRBJ1-2, with a weak D call TRBD1 (6 bases). This CDR3 has 12 amino acids. Per the germline V gene, CDR1 is SEHNR and CDR2 is FQNEAQ (reference sequence). Trimming took 1 base from V and 13 from J, leaving 13 bases between them. CDR3: CASSLEAGASTF. In DNA form, the CDR3 reads TGTGCCAGCAGCTTAGAGGCAGGGGCGAGCACCTTC.

The chain uses TRBV21-1 and TRBJ2-7. TRBV21-1 is noted as a pseudogene. CDR3 length: 13 amino acids. The CDR3 coding sequence is TGTGCCAGCAGCAAAACAAGGTCCTACGAGCAGTACTTC. Protein product: CASSKTRSYEQYF.

This clone was observed a single time. V gene TRBV7-9 combines with J gene TRBJ2-5, with 10 bases lining up with TRBD1. There are 16 residues in the CDR3. V lost 3 bases and J lost 2; bases outside the gene matches: 6. CDR1 is SEHNR, CDR2 FQNEAQ, per germline (reference sequence). The CDR3: CASSFGDRGAQETQYF. For the CDR3, the DNA is TGTGCCAGCAGCTTCGGGGACAGGGGTGCACAAGAGACCCAGTACTTC.

The rearrangement links TRBV7-9 to TRBJ2-2, with a tentative D call TRBD1 (5 bases). Germline CDR1 is SEHNR and CDR2 is FQNEAQ (reference sequence). Trimming took 1 base from V and 1 from J, leaving 7 bases between them. The CDR3 runs to 15 residues. DNA for the CDR3: TGTGCCAGCAGCTTAGGTGGACAGAACACCGGGGAGCTGTTTTTT. Protein product: CASSLGGQNTGELFF.

The rearrangement joins TRBV2 to TRBJ1-5, with D possibly being TRBD1 (6 bases). Trimming left V 9 bases short and J 1 base short, with 25 bases between. The CDR3 spans 18 residues. Per the germline V gene, CDR1 is SNHLY and CDR2 is FYNNEI. In DNA form, the CDR3 reads TGTGCCAGACCAAAGGGGGGTGCTCTTACCCGAAGCAATCAGCCCCAGCATTTT. Translating it yields CARPKGGALTRSNQPQHF.

This chain connects TRBV7-9 to TRBJ2-1; D gene ambiguous. V shed 2 bases and J shed 7 bases, with 21 bases lying between them. CDR3 length: 17 residues. Germline loops: CDR1 SEHNR, CDR2 FQNEAQ (reference sequence). The CDR3 bases are TGTGCCAGCAGCTTATCCCCATTAGGTGGGATCGGGAATGAGCAGTTCTTC. This sequence encodes CASSLSPLGGIGNEQFF. The full variable domain, its missing parts supplied by reference TRBV7-9 and TRBJ2-1, is DTGVSQNPRHKITKRGQNVTFRCDPISEHNRLYWYRQTLGQGPEFLTYFQNEAQLEKSRLLSDRFSAERPKGSFSTLEIQRTEQGDSAMYLCASSLSPLGGIGNEQFFGPGTRLTVL.

This chain connects TRBV4-3 to TRBJ1-4; TRBD1 aligns across 9 bases. Germline V gives CDR1 LGHNA, CDR2 YSLEER. CDR3 length: 15 residues. With 6 bases clipped from V and 7 bases from J, the junction kept 9 bases outside the gene matches. CDR3 nucleotides: TGCGCCAGCAGTCCCGCCGGGACAGGGAGTGAAAAACTGTTTTTT. It codes for CASSPAGTGSEKLFF.

The chain links TRBV4-1 to TRBJ2-1; D unresolved. The V gene lost 1 base and the J gene lost 9 bases, with 4 bases spanning the gap. Germline-derived CDR1 and CDR2 are MGHRA and YSYEKL. This CDR3 is 11 amino acids long. CDR3 sequence: CASSQAREQFF. CDR3 DNA sequence: TGCGCCAGCAGCCAAGCGCGTGAGCAGTTCTTC.

The chain combines TRBV28 with TRBJ1-5; TRBD1 agrees at 9 bases. V lost 4 bases and J lost 0; bases outside the gene matches: 4. This CDR3 is built from 16 residues. Per germline, CDR1 MDHEN and CDR2 SYDVKM. The CDR3 region is CASSSTGGYSNQPQHF. DNA for the CDR3: TGTGCCAGCAGTTCGACAGGGGGGTATAGCAATCAGCCCCAGCATTTT.

This chain links TRBV6-1 with TRBJ1-3, with unresolved D. Trimming removed 3 bases at V and 0 bases at J, with 12 bases between. CDR1 is MNHNS and CDR2 is SASEGT in the germline V gene. This CDR3 has 16 residues. This CDR3 is CASSDPIRFSGNTIYF. CDR3 DNA sequence: TGTGCCAGCAGTGACCCGATAAGGTTCTCTGGAAACACCATATATTTT.

The chain has TRBV7-6 and TRBJ1-6, with D tentatively TRBD1 (6 bases). V lost 5 bases to trimming and J lost 8 bases, with 10 bases between them. CDR3 length: 13 residues. The germline V gene encodes CDR1 SGHVS and CDR2 FNYEAQ. The CDR3 coding sequence is TGTGCCAGCAGCCTGGACAGATATTCACCCCTCCACTTT. The encoded protein is CASSLDRYSPLHF.

This chain uses TRBV2 with TRBJ2-2; 9 nucleotides line up with TRBD1. V dropped 4 bases and J dropped 0; count of bases not matched to a gene: 3. CDR3 length equals 16 residues. Germline V gene lookup returns CDR1 SNHLY and CDR2 FYNNEI. The CDR3 region is CASSAQGAANTGELFF. DNA of the CDR3: TGTGCCAGCAGTGCACAGGGGGCTGCGAACACCGGGGAGCTGTTTTTT.

This chain links TRBV2 with TRBJ1-3, with no clear D. The V end lost 5 bases, the J end lost 2 bases, and 13 bases lay between the germline ends. CDR1 SNHLY and CDR2 FYNNEI come from the germline V gene. This CDR3 comprises 15 residues. The CDR3 region is CASSFLGFPGNTIYF. For the CDR3, the DNA is TGTGCCAGCAGTTTTTTGGGATTTCCTGGAAACACCATATATTTT.

This clone was seen only once. The chain recombines TRBV27 with TRBJ1-1; no reliable D call. The CDR3 sequence is 14 residues long. V was shortened by 3 bases and J by 1 base, with 9 bases between the two germline ends. Germline CDR1 reads MNHEY; CDR2 reads SMNVEV (reference sequence). The CDR3 DNA sequence: TGTGCCAGCAGTTTTGGACGGCAGAACACTGAAGCTTTCTTT. Translating gives CASSFGRQNTEAFF.

The chain combines TRBV7-2 with TRBJ2-7, with 7 bases lining up with TRBD1. Germline loops: CDR1 SGHTA, CDR2 FQGNSA. CDR3 length equals 14 residues. V trimming: 5 bases; J trimming: 3 bases; junction bases outside the gene matches: 7. The DNA for the CDR3 is TGTGCCAGCAGCCTGGGGGACAGACTCTACGAGCAGTACTTC. Amino acid sequence: CASSLGDRLYEQYF.

This clone has a handful of counts. V and J are TRBV9 and TRBJ1-1; D is uncertain. V was trimmed by 5 bases and J by 6 bases, leaving 11 bases between them. Germline CDR1 SGDLS, CDR2 YYNGEE. This CDR3 is 12 amino acids long. CDR3 protein: CASSSDLPEAFF. In DNA, the CDR3 is TGTGCCAGCAGTTCCGACCTTCCTGAAGCTTTCTTT.

The J gene is TRBJ2-5, the V gene TRBV4-2; a possible D gene is TRBD2 (6 bases). CDR1 is LGHNA, CDR2 YNFKEQ, per germline. Trimming left V 0 bases short and J 4 bases short, with 18 bases between. This CDR3 region has 17 residues. CDR3 loop: CASSQEVRSPGAETQYF. CDR3 nucleotides: TGTGCCAGCAGCCAAGAGGTTAGGTCTCCGGGAGCAGAGACCCAGTACTTC.

The chain couples TRBV27 to TRBJ2-7; 15 bases are a match to TRBD2. Germline V gene sequence: CDR1 MNHEY, CDR2 SMNVEV (reference sequence). The CDR3 runs to 17 residues. Germline trimming cut 3 bases from V and 2 bases from J; bases unmatched to any gene: 5. DNA of the CDR3: TGTGCCAGCAGTTTTAGGGGACTAGCGGGGGGCCCCTACGAGCAGTACTTC. Translation gives CASSFRGLAGGPYEQYF.

In its sample, this clone was seen a few times. V is TRBV2 and J is TRBJ1-6; D is uncertain. This CDR3 spans 12 amino acids. Trimming stripped 4 bases from V and 9 bases from J, with 7 bases between. In germline, CDR1 is SNHLY, CDR2 FYNNEI. DNA for the CDR3: TGTGCCAGCAGTGGAACGATTTCACCCCTCCACTTT. Translated, it gives CASSGTISPLHF.

The chain recombines TRBV7-9 with TRBJ2-2, with D hard to call. V gave up 2 bases and J gave up 3 bases, with 13 bases separating them. The CDR3 spans 16 residues. From germline, CDR1 is SEHNR and CDR2 FQNEAQ (reference sequence). Written as DNA, the CDR3 is TGTGCCAGCAGCTTAAAAGGCGCGATCCACACCGGGGAGCTGTTTTTT. Translating gives CASSLKGAIHTGELFF.

The chain carries TRBV5-1 and TRBJ1-4; D ambiguous. There are 15 residues in the CDR3. V lost 3 bases and J 0 bases, leaving 9 bases between the germline ends. The germline V gene encodes CDR1 SGHRS and CDR2 YFSETQ. The DNA for the CDR3 is TGCGCCAGCAGCTCTCCCGGAACAACTAATGAAAAACTGTTTTTT. Protein product: CASSSPGTTNEKLFF.

The chain couples TRBV9 to TRBJ2-3; TRBD2 matches at 8 bases. The CDR3 has 20 amino acids. Germline assignment: CDR1 SGDLS and CDR2 YYNGEE. The V gene end was trimmed by 0 bases and the J gene end by 1 base; junction bases not matched to a gene: 16. The DNA of the CDR3 is TGTGCCAGCAGCGTAGCCCCCGGGACTAGAAACGCTGGAGGCACAGATACGCAGTATTTT. The encoded protein is CASSVAPGTRNAGGTDTQYF.